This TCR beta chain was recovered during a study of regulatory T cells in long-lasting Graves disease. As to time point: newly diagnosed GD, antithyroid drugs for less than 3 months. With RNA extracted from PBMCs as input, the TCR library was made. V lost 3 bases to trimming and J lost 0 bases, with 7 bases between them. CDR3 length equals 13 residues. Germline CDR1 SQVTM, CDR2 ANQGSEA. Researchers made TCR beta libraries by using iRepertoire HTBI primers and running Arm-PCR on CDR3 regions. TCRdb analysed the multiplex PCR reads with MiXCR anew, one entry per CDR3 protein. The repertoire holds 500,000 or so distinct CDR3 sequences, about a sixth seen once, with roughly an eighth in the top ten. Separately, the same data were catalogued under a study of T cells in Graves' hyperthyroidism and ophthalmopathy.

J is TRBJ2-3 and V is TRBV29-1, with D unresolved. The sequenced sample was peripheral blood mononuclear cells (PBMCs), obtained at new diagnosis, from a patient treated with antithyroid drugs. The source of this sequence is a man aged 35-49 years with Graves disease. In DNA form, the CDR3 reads TGCAGCGTTGAGAAACAAAGCACAGATACGCAGTATTTT. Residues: CSVEKQSTDTQYF.